The rows below give T cell receptor beta chains drawn from one sample of a study of ipilimumab plus nivolumab after autologous stem cell transplantation. Profiled with immunoSEQ multiplex PCR; TCRdb holds only in-frame clones, not every one. The sample includes about 84,000 clones, 83% of them seen just once. Sample: PBMCs, taken in a trial of ipilimumab plus nivolumab as post-transplant consolidation. Every receptor here comes from a male donor with diffuse large B-cell lymphoma. Both conserved end residues are trimmed from each CDR3.

V: TRBV6-1; CDR3: ASSLTGAINQPQH
V: TRBV18; CDR3: ASSPGAGGPNTGELF
V: TRBV19; CDR3: ASSSWDTAYEQY
V: TRBV7-6; CDR3: ASSPLGARRSYEQY
V: TRBV19; CDR3: ASSSGTAQGANVLT
V: TRBV5-4; CDR3: ASSSESETKHGYT
V: TRBV11-2; CDR3: ASSLYSRGSPRLGQY
V: TRBV27; CDR3: ASSPARAGELF
V: TRBV11-3; CDR3: ASSLSPESTQY
V: TRBV18; CDR3: ASSPRDTDTQY
V: TRBV6-5; CDR3: ASSSPGYYGYT
V: TRBV6-1; CDR3: ASREAGYSNQPQH
V: TRBV18; CDR3: ASSPISQGFEQF
V: TRBV15; CDR3: ATSTAPRYSTRYGYT
V: TRBV12-2; CDR3: ASRPGLAGRAETQY
V: TRBV18; CDR3: ASSPPDDGGLYGYT
V: TRBV11-2; CDR3: ASSARLGNEQF
V: TRBV7-2; CDR3: ASSPGSQTYGYT
V: TRBV23-1; CDR3: ASSLWDAPPGNQPQH
V: TRBV6-6; CDR3: ASSYLGFGNQPQH
V: TRBV15; CDR3: ATSRDRGQGRGDTQY
V: TRBV5-4; CDR3: ASSLEGGRSPLH